These T cell receptor beta chains were read from a single sample in a study of blood T cell repertoires in COVID-19. Sequencing used immunoSEQ multiplex PCR; TCRdb keeps in-frame clones, though not all of them. Of 110,000 or so clones in the sample, 86% were seen once. The sequencing sample was made of peripheral blood. These receptors all come from a man between 65 and 85 years old who had recovered from COVID-19. Each CDR3 is given with its conserved first and last residue. Fields, in order: D gene, V gene, J gene, clone size, CDR3 protein, CDR3 DNA. A D gene is named only where the DNA matches it firmly. The listing skips clone size in some rows; elsewhere it reads once, few, many or a size class.

>.|TRBV20-1|TRBJ1-1|.
CSARGLTEAFF
TGCAGTGCTAGGGGACTGACTGAAGCTTTCTTT
>.|TRBV7-9|TRBJ2-7|.
CASSLAGSYEQYF
TGTGCCAGCAGCTTAGCGGGCAGCTACGAGCAGTACTTC
>.|TRBV6-2/TRBV6-3|TRBJ1-2|.
CASSSETYNYGYTF
TGTGCCAGCAGTTCCGAGACATATAACTATGGCTACACCTTC
>TRBD2|TRBV2|TRBJ2-5|once
CASSEDPRAGGKETQYF
TGTGCCAGCAGTGAGGACCCTCGAGCGGGGGGGAAAGAGACCCAGTACTTC
>.|TRBV30|TRBJ1-1|.
CAWRRDLNTEAFF
TGTGCCTGGCGGAGAGACTTAAACACTGAAGCTTTCTTT
>TRBD1|TRBV27|TRBJ1-6|.
CASSLGQGLENSPLHF
TGTGCCAGCAGTCTAGGACAGGGGCTGGAAAATTCACCCCTCCACTTT
>TRBD1|TRBV27|TRBJ1-3|.
CASRLTGAGNTIYF
TGTGCCAGCAGACTGACAGGGGCTGGAAACACCATATATTTT
>TRBD2|TRBV3-1/TRBV3-2|TRBJ2-3|.
CASSRAYRGGTSTDTQYF
TGTGCCAGCAGCCGTGCGTACCGGGGGGGGACTAGCACAGATACGCAGTATTTT
>TRBD1|TRBV5-6|TRBJ2-7|.
CASSLLQGFHEQYF
TGTGCCAGCAGCTTGCTACAGGGGTTCCACGAGCAGTACTTC
>TRBD2|TRBV5-1|TRBJ2-3|.
CASCPSGVGPDTQYF
TGCGCCAGCTGCCCTAGCGGGGTAGGCCCAGATACGCAGTATTTT
>.|TRBV5-6|TRBJ1-3|.
CASSLGLNRVGNTIYF
TGTGCCAGCAGCTTGGGGCTAAACAGGGTCGGAAACACCATATATTTT
>.|TRBV5-4|TRBJ2-7|.
CASSLKSGPSYEQYF
TGTGCCAGCAGCTTGAAGAGCGGGCCCTCCTACGAGCAGTACTTC
>TRBD1|TRBV24-1|TRBJ2-3|.
CATSDSRQGPNTQYF
TGTGCCACCAGTGATTCCCGACAGGGTCCTAATACGCAGTATTTT
>TRBD1|TRBV7-2|TRBJ2-7|.
CASSPRTGSSYEQYF
TGTGCCAGCAGCCCGAGGACAGGAAGCTCCTACGAGCAGTACTTC
>TRBD1|TRBV12-5|TRBJ2-7|.
CASGFTGQGRQYF
TGTGCTAGTGGTTTTACGGGACAGGGACGACAGTACTTC
>.|TRBV6-1|TRBJ2-2|.
CASSEWQGGGELFF
TGTGCCAGCAGTGAATGGCAGGGCGGCGGGGAGCTGTTTTTT
>TRBD2|TRBV3-1/TRBV3-2|TRBJ2-3|.
CASSQEGPAGGPDTQYF
TGTGCCAGCAGCCAAGAAGGCCCAGCGGGGGGGCCTGATACGCAGTATTTT
>.|TRBV7-2|TRBJ2-1|once
CASSLAGAGRERDEQFF
TGTGCCAGCAGCTTAGCGGGGGCGGGGAGGGAGAGGGATGAGCAGTTCTTC
>TRBD2|TRBV27|TRBJ2-3|.
CASSKLAGGSTDTQYF
TGTGCCAGCAGTAAACTAGCGGGGGGGAGCACAGATACGCAGTATTTT
>.|TRBV5-1|TRBJ1-1|few
CASSSTSTPRGTEAFF
TGCGCCAGCAGCTCTACCTCGACTCCAAGAGGGACTGAAGCTTTCTTT
>TRBD1|TRBV5-1|TRBJ2-5|.
CASSSSPGDRTETQYF
TGCGCCAGCAGCTCGTCCCCTGGGGACAGGACAGAGACCCAGTACTTC
>TRBD2|TRBV18|TRBJ2-3|.
CASSPRKTGTSGGATDTQYF
TGTGCCAGCTCACCACGAAAGACCGGGACTAGCGGGGGGGCCACAGATACGCAGTATTTT
>TRBD1|TRBV28|TRBJ1-1|once
CASSLDRGTGMNTEAFF
TGTGCCAGCAGTTTAGATAGAGGGACAGGGATGAACACTGAAGCTTTCTTT
>.|TRBV5-8|TRBJ2-7|.
CASSRQGLGYEQYF
TGTGCCAGCAGCCGTCAGGGGCTCGGGTACGAGCAGTACTTC
>.|TRBV3-1/TRBV3-2|TRBJ2-7|.
CASSHLGETYEQYF
TGTGCCAGCAGCCACCTAGGGGAAACCTACGAGCAGTACTTC
>TRBD2|TRBV2|TRBJ2-5|.
CASSEATSGETQYF
TGTGCCAGCAGTGAAGCTACTAGCGGGGAGACCCAGTACTTC
>.|TRBV5-1|TRBJ2-3|.
CASSLGLTSTDTQYF
TGCGCCAGCAGCCTGGGACTGACTAGCACAGATACGCAGTATTTT
>TRBD2|TRBV9|TRBJ2-3|.
CASGRAGSDTQYF
TGTGCCAGCGGGAGGGCGGGGTCAGATACGCAGTATTTT
>TRBD1|TRBV2|TRBJ2-5|.
CASSPGTGRGETQYF
TGTGCCAGCAGTCCAGGGACAGGGCGGGGAGAGACCCAGTACTTC